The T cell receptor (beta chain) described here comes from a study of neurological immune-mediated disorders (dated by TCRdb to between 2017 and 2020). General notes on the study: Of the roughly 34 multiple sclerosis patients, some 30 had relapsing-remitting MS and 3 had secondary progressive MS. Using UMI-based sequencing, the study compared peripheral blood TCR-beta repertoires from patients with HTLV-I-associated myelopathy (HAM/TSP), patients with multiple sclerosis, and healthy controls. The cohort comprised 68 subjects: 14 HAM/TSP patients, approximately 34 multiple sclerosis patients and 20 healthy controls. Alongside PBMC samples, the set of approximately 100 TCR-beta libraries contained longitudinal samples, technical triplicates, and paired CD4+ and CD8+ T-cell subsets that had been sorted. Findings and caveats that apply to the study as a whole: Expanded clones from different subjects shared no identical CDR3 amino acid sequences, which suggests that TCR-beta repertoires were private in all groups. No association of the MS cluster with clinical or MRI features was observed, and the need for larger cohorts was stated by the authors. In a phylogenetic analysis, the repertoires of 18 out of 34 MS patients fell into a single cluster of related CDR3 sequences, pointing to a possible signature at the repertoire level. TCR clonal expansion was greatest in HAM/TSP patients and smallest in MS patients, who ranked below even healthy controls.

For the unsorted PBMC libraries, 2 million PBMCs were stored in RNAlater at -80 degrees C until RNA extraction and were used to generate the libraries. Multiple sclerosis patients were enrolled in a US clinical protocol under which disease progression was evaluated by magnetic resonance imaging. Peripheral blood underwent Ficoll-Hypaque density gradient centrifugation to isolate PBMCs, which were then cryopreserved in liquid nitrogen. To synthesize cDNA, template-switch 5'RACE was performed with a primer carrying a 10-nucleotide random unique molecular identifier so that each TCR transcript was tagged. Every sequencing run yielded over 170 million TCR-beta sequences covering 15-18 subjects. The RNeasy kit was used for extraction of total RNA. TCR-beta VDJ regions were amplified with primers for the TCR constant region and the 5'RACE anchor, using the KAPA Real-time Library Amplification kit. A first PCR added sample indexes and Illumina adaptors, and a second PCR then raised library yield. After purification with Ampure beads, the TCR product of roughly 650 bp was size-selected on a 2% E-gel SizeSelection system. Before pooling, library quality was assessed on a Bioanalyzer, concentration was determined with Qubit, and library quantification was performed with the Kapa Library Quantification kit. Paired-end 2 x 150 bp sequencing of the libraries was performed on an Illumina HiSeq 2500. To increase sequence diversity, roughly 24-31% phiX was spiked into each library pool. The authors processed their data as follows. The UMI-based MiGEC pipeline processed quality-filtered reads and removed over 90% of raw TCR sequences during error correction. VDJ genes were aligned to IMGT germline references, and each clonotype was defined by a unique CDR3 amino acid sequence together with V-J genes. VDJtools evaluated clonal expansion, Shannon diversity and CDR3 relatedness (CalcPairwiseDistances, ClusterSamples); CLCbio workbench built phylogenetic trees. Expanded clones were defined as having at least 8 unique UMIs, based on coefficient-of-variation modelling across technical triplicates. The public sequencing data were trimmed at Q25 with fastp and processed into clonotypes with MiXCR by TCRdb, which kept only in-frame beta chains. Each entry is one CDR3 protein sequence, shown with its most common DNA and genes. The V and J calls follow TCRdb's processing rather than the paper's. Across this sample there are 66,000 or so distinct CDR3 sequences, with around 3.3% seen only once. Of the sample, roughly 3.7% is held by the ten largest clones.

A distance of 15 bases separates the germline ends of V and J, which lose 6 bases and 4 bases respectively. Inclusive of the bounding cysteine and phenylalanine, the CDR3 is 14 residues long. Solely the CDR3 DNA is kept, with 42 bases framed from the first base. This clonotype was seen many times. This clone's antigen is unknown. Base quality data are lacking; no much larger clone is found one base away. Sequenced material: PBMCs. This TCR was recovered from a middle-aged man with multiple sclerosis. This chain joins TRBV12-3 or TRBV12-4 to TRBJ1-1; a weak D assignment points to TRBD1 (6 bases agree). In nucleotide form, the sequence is TGTGCCAGCAGGCTGACAGGCGGTACCACTGAAGCTTTCTTT. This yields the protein CASRLTGGTTEAFF.